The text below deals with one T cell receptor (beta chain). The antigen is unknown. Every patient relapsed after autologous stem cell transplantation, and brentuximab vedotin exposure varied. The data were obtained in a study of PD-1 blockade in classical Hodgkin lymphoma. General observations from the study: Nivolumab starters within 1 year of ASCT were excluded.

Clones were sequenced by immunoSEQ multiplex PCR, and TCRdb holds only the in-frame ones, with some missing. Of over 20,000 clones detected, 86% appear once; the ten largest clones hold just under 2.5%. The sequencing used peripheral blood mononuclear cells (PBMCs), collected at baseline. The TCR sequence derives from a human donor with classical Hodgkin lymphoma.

CDR3 DNA sequence: TGTGCCAGCAGTTTACTTCCAGGTACACCTTCTGGAAACACCATATATTTT. Protein: CASSLLPGTPSGNTIYF. This rearrangement joins TRBV28 to TRBJ1-3; D is unclear. The CDR3 totals 17 residues. The germline V gene has CDR1 MDHEN and CDR2 SYDVKM. V lost 2 bases and J 1 base, leaving 15 bases between the germline ends.